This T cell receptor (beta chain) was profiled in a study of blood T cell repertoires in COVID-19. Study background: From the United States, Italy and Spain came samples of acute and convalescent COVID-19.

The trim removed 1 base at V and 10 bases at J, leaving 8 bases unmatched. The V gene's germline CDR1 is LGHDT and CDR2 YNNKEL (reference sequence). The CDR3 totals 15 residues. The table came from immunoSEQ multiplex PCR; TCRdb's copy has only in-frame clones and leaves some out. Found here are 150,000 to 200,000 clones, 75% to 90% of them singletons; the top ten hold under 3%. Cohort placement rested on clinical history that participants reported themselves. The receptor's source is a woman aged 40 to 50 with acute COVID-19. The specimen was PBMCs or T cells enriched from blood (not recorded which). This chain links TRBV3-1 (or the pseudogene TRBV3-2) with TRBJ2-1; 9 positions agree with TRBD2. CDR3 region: CASSQGGAGGGEQFF. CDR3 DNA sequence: TGTGCCAGCAGCCAAGGTGGGGCGGGAGGGGGAGAGCAGTTCTTC.